One T cell receptor (beta chain) is described in this entry. The data stem from a study of T cell changes during pregnancy in multiple sclerosis. The CDR3 runs to 16 residues. Germline V gene sequence: CDR1 KGHSH, CDR2 LQKENI. V was pared by 2 bases and J by 7 bases, with 11 bases of the junction left unmatched. Profiled with immunoSEQ multiplex PCR; TCRdb holds only in-frame clones, not every one. Here the sample spans roughly 46,000 clones, about 91% being singletons. V usage is TRBV18 and J usage is TRBJ2-3; 8 nucleotides line up with TRBD2. Sequenced here: peripheral blood, sampled in the third trimester of pregnancy. This TCR derives from a female donor with multiple sclerosis, enrolled in a pregnancy study. CDR3 amino acids: CASSPGLAGSTNTQYF. CDR3 in DNA: TGTGCCAGCTCACCAGGGCTAGCGGGTAGTACGAATACGCAGTATTTT.